A single sample gave rise to the 27 T cell receptor beta chains below, sequenced in a study of Ad26.COV2.S vaccination and SARS-CoV-2 variants. Treatment given: about 20 received Ad26.COV2.S at low or high dose, single or two shots; 5 received placebo; per-sample allocation not given. Day 63 following the first vaccine or placebo injection was when the samples were taken. Data came from immunoSEQ multiplex PCR; TCRdb stores just in-frame clones and leaves some out. The profile shows fewer than 500,000 clones, roughly 89% of them singletons. The sequenced sample was peripheral blood, obtained in a trial of Ad26.COV2.S vaccine versus placebo. These TCRs come from a person aged 18-60 years who received the Ad26.COV2.S COVID-19 vaccine or a placebo.

The rearrangement joins TRBV28 to TRBJ1-6, with 8 bases aligning to TRBD1. This CDR3 comprises 17 residues. Trimming took 10 bases from V and 0 from J; bases not matched to a gene: 11. Germline V gives CDR1 MDHEN, CDR2 SYDVKM. CDR3 nucleotides: TGTGCCACTAGAGGACAGGGCAGGGGCTCCTATAATTCACCCCTCCACTTT. Encoded protein: CATRGQGRGSYNSPLHF.

In DNA form, the CDR3 reads TGTGCCAGCAGCTTGGACCCCCCCGGAGTTTCCTCGAACACCGGGGAGCTGTTTTTT. Translating it yields CASSLDPPGVSSNTGELFF. The genes are TRBV5-5 and TRBJ2-2; no firm D call. CDR3 size: 19 residues. In germline, CDR1 is SGHKS, CDR2 YYEKEE (reference sequence). Between the trimmed V and J ends, which lost 0 bases and 0 bases, there was a span of 18 bases.

The chain has TRBV5-8 and TRBJ2-1; the D is unclear. With 4 bases removed from V and 9 bases from J, the gap between germline ends came to 20 bases. The length of the CDR3 is 15 residues. In germline, CDR1 is SGHTS, CDR2 YDEGEE. DNA of the CDR3: TGTGCCAGCAGCCCCCGCAGCCCCTCGATTGTTGAGCAGTTCTTC. Translation gives CASSPRSPSIVEQFF.

This clone has just a few counts. The V call is TRBV6-5, the J call TRBJ2-1, with 7 bases aligning to TRBD1. This CDR3 comprises 12 residues. J was trimmed by 8 bases and V by 6 bases; bases with no gene match: 4. The germline V gene has CDR1 MNHEY and CDR2 SVGAGI. The chain's CDR3 is CASSTQGYEQFF. For the CDR3, the DNA is TGTGCCAGCAGCACACAGGGGTATGAGCAGTTCTTC.

The rearrangement joins TRBV6-5 to TRBJ2-7; 8 bases line up with TRBD2. Per the germline V gene, CDR1 is MNHEY and CDR2 is SVGAGI. The CDR3 loop spans 13 amino acids. Trimming took 6 bases from V and 9 from J; bases not matched to a gene: 10. CDR3 DNA sequence: TGTGCCAGCAGCCGCCGGGAGGGAGGGTGGCAGTACGTC. Translating it yields CASSRREGGWQYV.

The chain joins TRBV6-2 or TRBV6-3 to TRBJ1-1, with D uncertain. V was clipped by 6 bases and J by 9 bases, with 11 bases between them. CDR1 and CDR2 from the germline V gene are MNHEY and SVGEGT. The CDR3 length is 11 residues. The CDR3 coding sequence is TGTGCCAGCAGCCCCGGACGTAAAGCTTTCTTT. Protein product: CASSPGRKAFF.

In its sample, this clone was seen many times. The chain has TRBV11-2 and TRBJ2-7, with a tentative D call TRBD1 (5 bases). Germline CDR1 is SGHAT and CDR2 is FQNNGV. Trimming cost V 6 bases and J 0 bases, with 6 bases left between them. The CDR3 has 12 amino acids. The CDR3 nucleotides are TGTGCCAGCAGAGACAGCTCCTACGAGCAGTACTTC. Its translation is CASRDSSYEQYF.

V and J are TRBV13 and TRBJ1-2; D is unresolved. The germline V gene encodes CDR1 PRHDT and CDR2 FYEKMQ (reference sequence). The V and J ends lost 0 bases and 0 bases respectively, with 11 bases between them. This CDR3 region has 16 residues. CDR3 sequence (DNA): TGTGCCAGCAGCTTAGGACTGCCAGTTTCTAACTATGGCTACACCTTC. It encodes CASSLGLPVSNYGYTF.

This sequence joins TRBV10-3 and TRBJ2-3; weak D call: TRBD2 (6 bases). Trimming shortened V by 6 bases and J by 0 bases, and 19 bases separated the two germline ends. Germline V gives CDR1 ENHRY, CDR2 SYGVKD. This CDR3 is 17 amino acids long. The CDR3 DNA follows: TGTGCCATCAGCCCCGGGGGAGCTAGTTCTAGCACAGATACGCAGTATTTT. It encodes CAISPGGASSSTDTQYF.

This chain links TRBV25-1 with TRBJ1-1; 9 bases line up with TRBD1. V trimming: 2 bases; J trimming: 11 bases; junction bases outside the gene matches: 3. Germline lookup yields CDR1 MGHDK and CDR2 SYGVNS. The CDR3 has 12 residues. The DNA for the CDR3 is TGTGCCAGCAGTGAACGCGGGACAGGGGCTTTCTTT. Residues: CASSERGTGAFF.

The chain carries TRBV7-3 and TRBJ2-2; either TRBD1 or TRBD2 may fit D (5 bases each). This CDR3 has 17 residues. The ends were cut back, 5 bases at V and 7 bases at J, with 23 bases in the middle. In germline, CDR1 is SGHTA, CDR2 FQGTGA. CDR3 sequence (DNA): TGTGCCAGCAGCCGAAACCCGGGACGGATTTCAGTCGGGGAGCTGTTTTTT. Its protein product is CASSRNPGRISVGELFF.

V and J are TRBV14 and TRBJ2-7; D unresolved. The CDR3 loop spans 13 amino acids. Trimming removed 0 bases from V and 3 bases from J, with 6 bases in between. CDR1 and CDR2 (germline): SGHDN, FVKESK. CDR3 loop: CASSQDSGYEQYF. CDR3 bases: TGTGCCAGCAGCCAAGATTCGGGCTACGAGCAGTACTTC.

The V and J genes are TRBV5-1 and TRBJ2-5, with TRBD2 as a possible D gene (5 bases). The V gene's germline CDR1 is SGHRS and CDR2 YFSETQ. This CDR3 comprises 13 residues. V shed 2 bases and J shed 9 bases, with 14 bases lying between them. CDR3 residues: CASSLTGFGAQYF. CDR3 in DNA: TGCGCCAGCAGCTTAACGGGGTTCGGGGCCCAGTACTTC.

The genes are TRBV15 and TRBJ1-5; no clear D gene. The CDR3 totals 16 residues. Germline V gene lookup returns CDR1 LNHNV and CDR2 YYDKDF (reference sequence). V shed 1 base and J shed 1 base, with 11 bases lying between them. CDR3 residues: CATSRGTSRSNQPQHF. In DNA form, the CDR3 reads TGTGCCACCAGCAGAGGGACGAGCAGAAGCAATCAGCCCCAGCATTTT.

This sequence joins TRBV18 and TRBJ2-1; D is ambiguous. Trimming stripped 6 bases from V and 0 bases from J, with 12 bases between. Germline-derived CDR1 and CDR2 are KGHSH and LQKENI. The CDR3 length is 15 residues. DNA for the CDR3: TGTGCCAGCTCCCCAACAACGAGCTCCTACAATGAGCAGTTCTTC. Translation: CASSPTTSSYNEQFF. Variable domain in full (rest from reference TRBV18 and TRBJ2-1): NAGVMQNPRHLVRRRGQEARLRCSPMKGHSHVYWYRQLPEEGLKFMVYLQKENIIDESGMPKERFSAEFPKEGPSILRIQQVVRGDSAAYFCASSPTTSSYNEQFFGPGTRLTVL.

The V gene is TRBV30, the J gene TRBJ1-6; no definite D call. The V gene lost 4 bases and the J gene lost 5 bases, with 9 bases spanning the gap. In germline, CDR1 is GTSNPN, CDR2 SVGIG (reference sequence). The CDR3 has 13 residues. CDR3 bases: TGTGCCTGGACGGCCTTGAATAATTCACCCCTCCACTTT. Its protein product is CAWTALNNSPLHF.

The chain links TRBV6-5 to TRBJ2-4; 7 bases agree with TRBD1. The germline V gene encodes CDR1 MNHEY and CDR2 SVGAGI. This CDR3 region has 15 residues. V lost 0 bases to trimming and J lost 9 bases; unmatched junction nucleotides: 8. This chain's CDR3 is CASSYSWDRRGIQYF. The CDR3 bases are TGTGCCAGCAGTTACTCGTGGGACAGACGGGGCATTCAGTACTTC.

The chain employs TRBV30 and TRBJ2-3; possible D gene TRBD2, 5 bases. With 2 bases removed from V and 6 bases from J, the gap between germline ends came to 15 bases. Germline V gene lookup returns CDR1 GTSNPN and CDR2 SVGIG (reference sequence). This CDR3 has 14 residues. The CDR3 region is CAWSPGVTLDTQYF. In DNA, the CDR3 is TGTGCCTGGAGTCCCGGGGTAACATTGGATACGCAGTATTTT.

This chain joins TRBV6-5 and TRBJ2-1; 11 nucleotides line up with TRBD2. The CDR3 length is 14 residues. In germline, CDR1 is MNHEY, CDR2 SVGAGI. V dropped 9 bases and J dropped 5; count of bases not matched to a gene: 6. Here the CDR3 reads CASSTSGIDNEQFF. In nucleotides, the CDR3 is TGTGCCAGTTCGACTAGCGGGATCGACAATGAGCAGTTCTTC.

In its sample, this clone was seen a few times. The CDR3 coding sequence is TGTGCCAGCAGCTTAGAGGTGGGGCTAGCGGGGGCTCACGAGCAGTACTTC. It yields the protein CASSLEVGLAGAHEQYF. The chain employs TRBV7-8 and TRBJ2-7; 10 positions agree with TRBD2. The ends lost 1 base at V and 5 bases at J; junction bases unmatched: 11. CDR3 length: 17 residues. Looked up from germline, CDR1 is SGHVS and CDR2 is FQNEAQ.

This chain uses TRBV5-1 with TRBJ1-6; TRBD1 might be the D (6 bases). CDR3 length equals 15 residues. The germline gives CDR1 SGHRS, CDR2 YFSETQ. The V gene lost 2 bases and the J gene lost 7 bases, with 13 bases spanning the gap. CDR3 DNA: TGCGCCAGCAGCTTAGAATTAAGGGGGAATTCACCCCTCCACTTT. Its translation is CASSLELRGNSPLHF.

The V call is TRBV7-9, the J call TRBJ2-7; 9 positions match TRBD1. The V segment lost 4 bases and the J segment 5 bases; nucleotides outside the gene matches: 6. Germline loops: CDR1 SEHNR, CDR2 FQNEAQ (reference sequence). The CDR3 runs to 14 residues. The CDR3 DNA sequence: TGTGCCAGCAGCTCGGACAGGGGATCCCACGAGCAGTACGTC. Its translation: CASSSDRGSHEQYV.

This clone was seen more than once but under ten times. V and J are TRBV7-2 and TRBJ1-5; a weak D match, TRBD1 (5 bases). This CDR3 region has 13 residues. Trimming left V 8 bases short and J 3 bases short, with 11 bases between. Per germline, CDR1 SGHTA and CDR2 FQGNSA. The CDR3 sequence is CASGRQYNQPQHF. The CDR3 nucleotides read TGTGCCAGCGGAAGACAGTACAATCAGCCCCAGCATTTT.

This clone occurred a few times. This sequence joins TRBV30 and TRBJ2-7, with D possibly matching TRBD2 (6 bases). V lost 0 bases and J 2 bases, leaving 17 bases between the germline ends. This CDR3 region has 16 residues. Germline CDR1 is GTSNPN and CDR2 is SVGIG (reference sequence). The CDR3 DNA reads TGTGCCTGGAGTGTACGGGTCGGGAGATTGCCCTACGAGCAGTACGTC. Protein: CAWSVRVGRLPYEQYV.

CDR3 amino acids: CASSNSYEQYV. The CDR3, as DNA: TGTGCCAGCAGTAACTCCTACGAGCAGTACGTC. This rearrangement joins TRBV25-1 to TRBJ2-7; D is ambiguous. The V end lost 5 bases, the J end lost 0 bases, and 2 bases lay between the germline ends. Per the germline V gene, CDR1 is MGHDK and CDR2 is SYGVNS. This CDR3 is built from 11 residues.

CDR3: CASSPPNKEEAFF. In nucleotides, the CDR3 is TGTGCCAGCTCACCACCGAACAAAGAAGAAGCTTTCTTT. The chain has TRBV18 and TRBJ1-1, with D hard to call. Trimming stripped 0 bases from V and 8 bases from J, with 10 bases between. The germline gives CDR1 KGHSH, CDR2 LQKENI. The CDR3 contains 13 residues.

This chain connects TRBV4-2 to TRBJ2-1, with TRBD2 as a possible D gene (6 bases). CDR1 is LGHNA and CDR2 is YNFKEQ in the germline V gene. Deletions cut 4 bases from V and 6 bases from J, with 16 bases between. The CDR3 contains 15 residues. CDR3 DNA: TGTGCCAGCAGCCGCAGGAGCGGCGGGGTCAATGAGCAGTTCTTC. Its protein product is CASSRRSGGVNEQFF.